This T cell receptor (beta chain) comes out of a study of molecular identifiers for immune sequencing clone quantification (dated by TCRdb to 2017 to 2018). Study-wide context: In a replicate experiment, RNA from approximately 22,000 or 94,000 naive CD8 T cells was split into five aliquots, four of which were sequenced. The study was a methods study using CD8 T cells to benchmark molecular-identifier clustering-based TCR repertoire sequencing (MIDCIRS) and TCR RNA copy counting.

Libraries were prepared through PCR. The data were produced on an Illumina HiSeq 4000. Bulk TCR libraries were prepared as previously described, using TCR primers listed in Table S5. The Qiagen AllPrep DNA/RNA kit was used to purify total RNA. Before analysis, reads from multiple sequencing runs of the same library were pooled. On the study's bioinformatics: Reads were retained only if their TCR constant sequence matched exactly, and those retained reads were trimmed to 150 nt and grouped according to their 12-nt molecular barcodes. Reads within each barcode group were sub-clustered using a 15% Levenshtein threshold, and quality-weighted consensus sequences were constructed for each RNA molecule. Non-functional sequences were discarded, and so were lower-count sequences lying one edit away from another sequence. On the basis of fitting two negative binomial distributions, barcode sub-clusters with fewer than 20% of the maximum read count were discarded. TCRdb redid the processing of the public reads, applying fastp at Q25 and MiXCR, and retained in-frame beta chains. Under each unique CDR3 protein, matching rows form one entry showing the most common genes and DNA. The authors' filters were not applied to this entry. The sample includes about 35,000 distinct CDR3 sequences, with approximately 20% observed a single time. The ten largest clones take up under 1.4% of the sample.

General findings and caveats noted by the study authors: When barcode sub-clustering was left out, chimeric consensus sequences inflated TCR diversity, with chimeras reaching as high as 47%. The sizes of highly expanded clones could end up underestimated when identical TCR molecules share a barcode. The naive libraries included spiked-in Jurkat TCR RNA (10 copies' worth), and this RNA is not part of the donor repertoire. Spiked-in Jurkat TCR RNA equivalent to a single cell was reported to be detectable even among approximately 1 million naive CD8 T cells. Modeling estimated roughly 3 recovered TCR RNA copies per cell, compared with about ten by digital PCR, which implies roughly 30% capture efficiency. In CMV-specific effector cells, clones with more than 20 RNA copies accounted for over 97% of molecules, whereas in naive cells such clones accounted for under 1%.

Libraries of naive CD8 T cells were built from anywhere between about 17,000 and 1,000,000 sorted cells, with 10%, 30% or 50% of the purified RNA used. On a BD FACSAria II, naive CD8 T cells were FACS-sorted as CD8+CD4-CCR7+CD45RA+ and collected into RLT Plus buffer. To test detection sensitivity, Jurkat RNA equivalent to over 8 TCR copies was spiked into samples of roughly 18,000-1,000,000 naive CD8 T cells. Enrichment of CD8 T cells was performed with RosetteSep CD8+ T Cell Enrichment Cocktail and Ficoll-Paque, after which ACK red cell lysis was carried out. This clonotype has ten or more counts. Its recognized antigen is unknown. No base quality values were provided; no much bigger clone lies one nucleotide off. The germline V gene sets CDR1 to SGHDN and CDR2 to FVKESK. The germline V end is reduced by 0 bases and the J end by 5 bases; junction bases left unmatched: 13. From the cysteine through the phenylalanine, the CDR3 covers 17 amino acids. Only the CDR3 DNA is retained, 51 bases long and in frame from the first base.

The source material was naive CD8+ T cells from blood, with Jurkat cell RNA spiked in. The cell subset or site label corresponds to: FACS-sorted CD8+CD4-CCR7+CD45RA+ naive T cells. The rearranged segments are TRBV14 and TRBJ2-7; 7 middle bases align to TRBD1. The TCR originated in a human donor in good health. Some libraries in this study had Jurkat cell RNA spiked in. This receptor carries the CDR3 CASSQDDPRQGFDEQYF. The DNA reads as follows: TGTGCCAGCAGCCAAGACGACCCGAGACAGGGCTTTGACGAGCAGTACTTC.